This T cell receptor (beta chain) is drawn from a study of blood T cell repertoires in COVID-19 (dated by TCRdb to the early 2020s). Broadly, across the study: Samples covering the acute and convalescent phases of COVID-19 were provided by collaborators in the United States, Italy and Spain. The material from the prospective study consisted of cDNA or gDNA derived from T cells, B-cell-depleted T cells, or PBMCs. The dataset comprised deeply sampled blood TCRbeta repertoires from subjects exposed to, actively infected with, or recovered from COVID-19. The repertoires were released in a freely available public database meant as a resource for research on the immune response to SARS-CoV-2. Samples were obtained from the ongoing ImmuneRACE study (first 160 participants) and from approximately 1,200 subjects provided by 6 global collaborators. Nearly every sample came with metadata listing a de-identified subject ID, COVID-19 status, age in years and sex. Where available, HLA class I and class II types were obtained from metadata supplied by the sample provider rather than from assay-based typing. What the authors observed across the whole study: The quantity of clinical and demographic metadata differed by source and by participant and was supplied without curation.

TCRbeta CDR3 regions were amplified from genomic DNA using the immunoSEQ Assay, a bias-controlled multiplex PCR. Per the authors' processing: The number of nucleated cells in each sample was estimated by amplification of reference gene primers within the assay. Sequence reads were collapsed and filtered to measure the absolute abundance of every unique TCRbeta CDR3 rearrangement. For each sample, productive Simpson clonality was calculated as the square root of Simpson's diversity index over productive rearrangements. TCRdb obtained this table from immuneACCESS and retained in-frame rearrangements with V and J assigned. These tables miss some clones; where compared with another copy, unresolved V genes account for less than half of the shortfall, and the remainder is unexplained. Clone size and the V and J calls come from that table; the DNA yielded D and trimming. The sample table contains around 190,000 clones; only one count was recorded for roughly 84% of them. The top ten constitute roughly 13% of the sample.

About this clone: Its specific antigen is unknown. The sample holds no much larger clone one base away, and base qualities are not on file.

Whole blood was collected in K2EDTA tubes by collaborating institutions according to the institutions' own protocols. For TCRbeta analysis, collaborators shipped samples in one of three forms: frozen whole blood, isolated PBMCs, or DNA extracted from either of those sample types. The CDR3 contains 16 residues, cysteine and phenylalanine counted. The read is trimmed to its CDR3 DNA, 48 bases read in frame from base 1. Relative to germline, V is missing 2 bases and J is missing 3 bases, with 4 bases of the junction outside any gene match. CDR1 SEHNR and CDR2 FQNEAQ were looked up in the germline V gene (reference sequence).

The specimen was peripheral blood. The source is a human donor in a cohort sampled during active COVID-19. This sequence uses TRBV7-9 and TRBJ2-3, with 11 bases matching TRBD1. CDR3 sequence: CASSLPGTGGTDTQYF. The DNA sequence reads TGTGCCAGCAGCTTACCTGGGACAGGGGGAACAGATACGCAGTATTTT.